This T cell receptor (beta chain) was documented in a study of cytomegalovirus exposure and HLA in healthy donors. Vbeta (60) and Jbeta (13) primers were used in the PCR. Some clones are missing from TCRdb's copy, which holds only in-frame ones; the method was immunoSEQ multiplex PCR. This table has 150,000 to 160,000 clones, roughly 79% appearing once. V dropped 5 bases and J dropped 4 bases, with 18 bases sitting between them. Germline CDR1 is SGHAT and CDR2 is FQNNGV. The CDR3 has 16 amino acids. The sequence derives from a young man in good health and CMV-seronegative. The sample comprised PBMCs. This chain connects TRBV11-2 to TRBJ2-1, with D maybe TRBD1 (5 bases). The CDR3 nucleotides are TGTGCCAGCAGCCCCGAGCAGGGTGGATTGTACAATGAGCAGTTCTTC. This translates into CASSPEQGGLYNEQFF.